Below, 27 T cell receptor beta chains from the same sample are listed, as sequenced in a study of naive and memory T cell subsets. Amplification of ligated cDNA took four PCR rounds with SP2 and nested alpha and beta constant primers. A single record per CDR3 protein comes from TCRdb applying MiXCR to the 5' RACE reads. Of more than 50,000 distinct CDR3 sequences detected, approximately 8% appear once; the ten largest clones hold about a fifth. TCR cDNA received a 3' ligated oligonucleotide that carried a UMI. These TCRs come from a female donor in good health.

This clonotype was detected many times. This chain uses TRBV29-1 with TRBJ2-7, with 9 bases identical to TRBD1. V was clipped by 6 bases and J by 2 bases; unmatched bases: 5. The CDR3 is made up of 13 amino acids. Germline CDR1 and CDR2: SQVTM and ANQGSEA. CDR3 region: CSVGQGRTYEQYF. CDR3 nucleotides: TGCAGCGTAGGACAGGGGCGAACCTACGAGCAGTACTTC.

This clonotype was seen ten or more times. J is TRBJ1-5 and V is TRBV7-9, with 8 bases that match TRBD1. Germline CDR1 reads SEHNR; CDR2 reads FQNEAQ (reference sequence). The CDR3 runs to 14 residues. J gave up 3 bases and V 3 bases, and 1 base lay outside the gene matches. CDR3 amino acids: CASSLTGDNQPQHF. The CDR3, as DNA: TGTGCCAGCAGCTTGACAGGGGACAATCAGCCCCAGCATTTT.

CDR3 sequence reads: CASSPGTGYNSPLHF. The CDR3 DNA reads TGTGCCAGCAGTCCCGGGACAGGGTATAATTCACCCCTCCACTTT. This chain joins TRBV12-3 or TRBV12-4 and TRBJ1-6; the match to TRBD1 covers 9 bases. The ends lost 5 bases at V and 4 bases at J; junction bases unmatched: 3. The CDR3 contains 15 residues.

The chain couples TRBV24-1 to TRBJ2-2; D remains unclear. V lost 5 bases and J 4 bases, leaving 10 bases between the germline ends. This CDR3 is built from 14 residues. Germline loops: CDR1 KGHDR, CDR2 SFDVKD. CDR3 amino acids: CATSVELPTGELFF. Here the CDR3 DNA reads TGTGCCACCAGTGTGGAACTACCCACCGGGGAGCTGTTTTTT.

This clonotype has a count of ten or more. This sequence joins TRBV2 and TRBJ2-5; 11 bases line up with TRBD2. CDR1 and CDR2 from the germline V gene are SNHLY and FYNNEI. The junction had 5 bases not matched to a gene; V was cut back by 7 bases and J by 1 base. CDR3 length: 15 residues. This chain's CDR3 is CASIGTSGIQETQYF. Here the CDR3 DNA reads TGTGCCAGCATCGGGACTAGCGGCATCCAAGAGACCCAGTACTTC.

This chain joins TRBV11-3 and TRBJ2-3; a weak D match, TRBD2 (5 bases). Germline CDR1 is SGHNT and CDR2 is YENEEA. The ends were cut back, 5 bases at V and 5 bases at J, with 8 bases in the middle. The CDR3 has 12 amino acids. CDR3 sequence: CASSRGGDTQYF. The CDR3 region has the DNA TGTGCCAGCAGCCGAGGAGGAGATACGCAGTATTTT.

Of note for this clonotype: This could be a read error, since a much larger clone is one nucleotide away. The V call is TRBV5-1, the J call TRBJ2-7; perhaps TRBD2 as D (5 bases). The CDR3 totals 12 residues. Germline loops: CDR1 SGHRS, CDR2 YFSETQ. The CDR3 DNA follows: TGCGCCGGCAGCTTGGCCGAGGGAGAGCAGTACTTC. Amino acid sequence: CAGSLAEGEQYF.

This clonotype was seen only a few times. The CDR3 nucleotides are TGTGCCACCGGGGACGACGAGCAGTACTTC. It specifies CATGDDEQYF. The chain joins TRBV6-4 to TRBJ2-7, with D perhaps assigned TRBD1 or TRBD2 (5 bases each). The CDR3 totals 10 residues. The germline gives CDR1 MRHNA, CDR2 SNTAGT. Trimming left V 10 bases short and J 5 bases short, with 9 bases between.

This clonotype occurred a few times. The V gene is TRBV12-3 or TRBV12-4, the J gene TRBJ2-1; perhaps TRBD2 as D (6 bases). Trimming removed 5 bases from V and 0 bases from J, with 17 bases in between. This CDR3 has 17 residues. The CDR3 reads CASSPGLSTYSYNEQFF. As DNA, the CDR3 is TGTGCCAGCAGTCCGGGACTGTCAACGTACTCCTACAATGAGCAGTTCTTC.

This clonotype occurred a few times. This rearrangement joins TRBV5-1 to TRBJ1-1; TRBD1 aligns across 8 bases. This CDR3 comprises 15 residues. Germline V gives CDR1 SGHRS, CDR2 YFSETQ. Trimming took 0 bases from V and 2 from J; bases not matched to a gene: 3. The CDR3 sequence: CASSLVGQGNTEAFF. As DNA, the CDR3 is TGCGCCAGCAGCTTGGTAGGACAGGGAAACACTGAAGCTTTCTTT.

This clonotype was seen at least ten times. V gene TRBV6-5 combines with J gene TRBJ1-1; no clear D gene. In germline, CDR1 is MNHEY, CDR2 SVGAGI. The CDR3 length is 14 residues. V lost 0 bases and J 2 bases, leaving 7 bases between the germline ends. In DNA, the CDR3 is TGTGCCAGCAGTTACTCGAGAATAAACACTGAAGCTTTCTTT. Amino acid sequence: CASSYSRINTEAFF.

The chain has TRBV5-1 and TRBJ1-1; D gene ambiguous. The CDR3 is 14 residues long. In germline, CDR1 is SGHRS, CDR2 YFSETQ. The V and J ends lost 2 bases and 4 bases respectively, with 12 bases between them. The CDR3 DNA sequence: TGCGCCAGCAGCTTTGTTGAGGAAGGCACTGAAGCTTTCTTT. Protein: CASSFVEEGTEAFF.

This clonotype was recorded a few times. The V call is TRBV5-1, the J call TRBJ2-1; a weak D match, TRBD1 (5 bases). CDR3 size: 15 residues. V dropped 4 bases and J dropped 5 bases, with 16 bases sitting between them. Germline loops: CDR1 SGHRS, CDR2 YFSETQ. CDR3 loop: CASSLDSPLHNEQFF. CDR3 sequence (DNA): TGCGCCAGCAGCCTTGACAGTCCCCTCCACAATGAGCAGTTCTTC. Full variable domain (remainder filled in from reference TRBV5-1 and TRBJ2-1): KAGVTQTPRYLIKTRGQQVTLSCSPISGHRSVSWYQQTPGQGLQFLFEYFSETQRNKGNFPGRFSGRQFSNSRSEMNVSTLELGDSALYLCASSLDSPLHNEQFFGPGTRLTVL.

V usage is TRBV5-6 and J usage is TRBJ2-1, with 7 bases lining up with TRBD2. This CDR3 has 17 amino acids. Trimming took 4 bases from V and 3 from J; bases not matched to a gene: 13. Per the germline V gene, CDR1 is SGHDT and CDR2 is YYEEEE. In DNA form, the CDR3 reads TGTGCCAGCAGCCCTGACCCTGGGTGGGACTACTACAATGAGCAGTTCTTC. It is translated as CASSPDPGWDYYNEQFF.

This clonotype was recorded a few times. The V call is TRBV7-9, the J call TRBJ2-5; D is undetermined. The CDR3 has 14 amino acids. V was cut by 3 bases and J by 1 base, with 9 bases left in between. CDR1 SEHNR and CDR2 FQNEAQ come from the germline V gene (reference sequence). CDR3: CASSFRDSQETQYF. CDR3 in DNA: TGTGCCAGCAGCTTTAGAGACTCCCAAGAGACCCAGTACTTC.

In DNA, the CDR3 is TGTGCCACCAGTGATTTGGGGCAGGATCCAGATACGCAGTATTTT. Its translation: CATSDLGQDPDTQYF. The chain couples TRBV24-1 to TRBJ2-3; D gene uncertain. Germline values: CDR1 KGHDR, CDR2 SFDVKD. V dropped 0 bases and J dropped 4 bases, with 10 bases sitting between them. This CDR3 spans 15 amino acids.

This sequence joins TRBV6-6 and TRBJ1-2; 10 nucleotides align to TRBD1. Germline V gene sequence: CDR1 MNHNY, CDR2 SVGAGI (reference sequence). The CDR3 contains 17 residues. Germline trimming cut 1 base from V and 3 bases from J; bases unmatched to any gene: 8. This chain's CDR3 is CASSYFLGQGRDYGYTF. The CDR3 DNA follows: TGTGCCAGCAGTTACTTCCTGGGACAGGGGAGAGACTATGGCTACACCTTC.

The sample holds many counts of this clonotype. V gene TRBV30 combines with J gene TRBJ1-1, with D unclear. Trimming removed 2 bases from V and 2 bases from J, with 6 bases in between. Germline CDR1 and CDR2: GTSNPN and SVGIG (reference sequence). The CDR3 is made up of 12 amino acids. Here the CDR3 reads CAWSIGNTEAFF. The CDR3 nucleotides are TGTGCCTGGAGTATAGGAAACACTGAAGCTTTCTTT.

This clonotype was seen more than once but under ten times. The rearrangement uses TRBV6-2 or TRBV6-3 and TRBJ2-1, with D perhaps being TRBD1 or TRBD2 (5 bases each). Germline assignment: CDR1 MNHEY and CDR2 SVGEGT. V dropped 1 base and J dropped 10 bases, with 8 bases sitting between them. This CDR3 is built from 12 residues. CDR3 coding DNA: TGTGCCAGCAGTTACTTTCGGGACGAGCAGTTCTTC. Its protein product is CASSYFRDEQFF.

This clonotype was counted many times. The CDR3 loop is CASSYSAVRGNTIYF. Written as DNA, the CDR3 is TGTGCCAGCAGTTACTCAGCCGTGAGAGGAAACACCATATATTTT. The chain uses TRBV6-5 and TRBJ1-3; no firm D call. Germline CDR1 MNHEY, CDR2 SVGAGI. This CDR3 has 15 amino acids. Trimming pared 0 bases from V and 4 bases from J, leaving 10 bases between.

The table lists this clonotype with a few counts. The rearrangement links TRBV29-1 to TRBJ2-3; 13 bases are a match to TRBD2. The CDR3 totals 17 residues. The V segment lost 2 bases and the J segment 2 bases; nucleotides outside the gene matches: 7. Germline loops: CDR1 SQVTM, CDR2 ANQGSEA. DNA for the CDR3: TGCAGCGTTGAATACCTTACTAGCGGGAGGGCCACAGATACGCAGTATTTT. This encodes CSVEYLTSGRATDTQYF.

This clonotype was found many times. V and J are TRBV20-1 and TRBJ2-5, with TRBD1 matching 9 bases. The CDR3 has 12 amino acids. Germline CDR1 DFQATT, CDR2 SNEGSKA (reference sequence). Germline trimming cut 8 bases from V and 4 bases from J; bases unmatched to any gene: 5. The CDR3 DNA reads TGCAGTCCCACGGGACAGGGAGAGACCCAGTACTTC. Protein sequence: CSPTGQGETQYF.

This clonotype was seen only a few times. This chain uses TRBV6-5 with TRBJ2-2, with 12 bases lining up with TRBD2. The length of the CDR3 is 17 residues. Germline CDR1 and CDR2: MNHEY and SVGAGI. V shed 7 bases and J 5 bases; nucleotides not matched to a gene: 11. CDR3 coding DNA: TGTGCCAGCAACAACAATCTAGCGGGGGGGGCTACCGGGGAGCTGTTTTTT. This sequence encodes CASNNNLAGGATGELFF.

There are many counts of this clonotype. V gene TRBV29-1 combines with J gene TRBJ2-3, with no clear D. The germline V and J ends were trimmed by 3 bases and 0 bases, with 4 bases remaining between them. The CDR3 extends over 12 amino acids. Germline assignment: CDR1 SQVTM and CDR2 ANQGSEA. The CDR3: CSVDASTDTQYF. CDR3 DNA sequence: TGCAGCGTTGATGCGAGCACAGATACGCAGTATTTT.

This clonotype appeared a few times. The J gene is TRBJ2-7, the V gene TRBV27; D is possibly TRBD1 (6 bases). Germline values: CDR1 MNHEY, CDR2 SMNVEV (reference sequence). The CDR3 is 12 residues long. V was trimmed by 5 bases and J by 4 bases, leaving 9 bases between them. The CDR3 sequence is CASSQQGYEQYF. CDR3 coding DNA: TGTGCCAGCAGTCAACAGGGTTACGAGCAGTACTTC.

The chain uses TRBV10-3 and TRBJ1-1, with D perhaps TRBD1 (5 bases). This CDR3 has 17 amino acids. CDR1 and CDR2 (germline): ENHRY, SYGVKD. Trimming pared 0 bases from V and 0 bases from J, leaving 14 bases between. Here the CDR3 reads CAISESRRGGVNTEAFF. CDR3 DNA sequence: TGTGCCATCAGTGAGTCACGGCGGGGAGGGGTGAACACTGAAGCTTTCTTT.

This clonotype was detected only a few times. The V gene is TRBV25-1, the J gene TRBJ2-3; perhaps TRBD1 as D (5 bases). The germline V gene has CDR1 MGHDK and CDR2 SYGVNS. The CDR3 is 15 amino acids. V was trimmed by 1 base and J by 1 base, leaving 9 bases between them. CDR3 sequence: CASSEFGRGTDTQYF. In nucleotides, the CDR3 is TGTGCCAGCAGTGAATTCGGCAGGGGCACAGATACGCAGTATTTT.